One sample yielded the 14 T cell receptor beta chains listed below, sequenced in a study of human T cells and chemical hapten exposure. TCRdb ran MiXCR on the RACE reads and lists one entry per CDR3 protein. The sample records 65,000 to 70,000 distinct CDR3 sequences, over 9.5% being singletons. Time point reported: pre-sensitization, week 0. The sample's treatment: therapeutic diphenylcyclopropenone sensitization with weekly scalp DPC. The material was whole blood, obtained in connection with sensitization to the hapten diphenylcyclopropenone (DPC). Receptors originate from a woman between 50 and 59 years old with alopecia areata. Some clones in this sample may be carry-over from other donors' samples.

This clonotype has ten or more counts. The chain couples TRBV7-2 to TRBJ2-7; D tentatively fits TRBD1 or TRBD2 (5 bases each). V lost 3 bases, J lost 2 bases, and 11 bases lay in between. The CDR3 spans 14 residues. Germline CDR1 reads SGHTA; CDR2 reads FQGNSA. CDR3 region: CASSFQGRTYEQYF. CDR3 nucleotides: TGTGCCAGCAGCTTTCAGGGACGGACCTACGAGCAGTACTTC.

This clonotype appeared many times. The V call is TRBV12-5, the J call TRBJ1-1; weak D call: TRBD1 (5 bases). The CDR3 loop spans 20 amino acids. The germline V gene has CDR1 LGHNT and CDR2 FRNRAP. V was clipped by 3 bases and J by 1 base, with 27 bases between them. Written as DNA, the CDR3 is TGTGCTAGTGGTTTTCAGCGGGGCGGTGGGGTCCCCGGCCCGAACACTGAAGCTTTCTTT. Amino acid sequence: CASGFQRGGGVPGPNTEAFF.

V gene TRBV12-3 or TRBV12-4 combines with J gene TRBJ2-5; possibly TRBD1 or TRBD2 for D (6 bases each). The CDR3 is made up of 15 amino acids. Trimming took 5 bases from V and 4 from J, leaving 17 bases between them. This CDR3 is CASSGAGGLRETQYF. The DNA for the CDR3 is TGTGCCAGCAGTGGAGCTGGGGGGCTTAGAGAGACCCAGTACTTC.

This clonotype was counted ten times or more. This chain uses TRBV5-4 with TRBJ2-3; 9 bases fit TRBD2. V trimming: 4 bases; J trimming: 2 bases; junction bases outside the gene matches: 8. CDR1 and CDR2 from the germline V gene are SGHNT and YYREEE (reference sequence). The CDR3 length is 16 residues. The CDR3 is CASSQPSGTHTDTQYF. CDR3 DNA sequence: TGTGCCAGCAGCCAACCTAGCGGGACTCACACAGATACGCAGTATTTT.

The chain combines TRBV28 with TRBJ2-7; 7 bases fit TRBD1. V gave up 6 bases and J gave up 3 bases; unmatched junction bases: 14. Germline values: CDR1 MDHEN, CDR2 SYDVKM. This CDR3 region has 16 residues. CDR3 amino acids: CASSNRGGSKIYEQYF. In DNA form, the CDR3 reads TGTGCCAGCAGCAACCGAGGGGGCAGTAAGATCTACGAGCAGTACTTC.

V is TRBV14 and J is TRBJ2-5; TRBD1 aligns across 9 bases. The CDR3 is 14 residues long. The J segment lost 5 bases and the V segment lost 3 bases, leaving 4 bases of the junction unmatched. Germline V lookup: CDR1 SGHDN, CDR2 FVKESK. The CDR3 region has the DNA TGTGCCAGCAGCCACTGGGACAGGGAGGAGACCCAGTACTTC. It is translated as CASSHWDREETQYF.

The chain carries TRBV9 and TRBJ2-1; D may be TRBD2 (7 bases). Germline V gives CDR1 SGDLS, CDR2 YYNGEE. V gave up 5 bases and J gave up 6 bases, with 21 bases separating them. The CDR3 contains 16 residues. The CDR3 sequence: CASSQEAGALGNEQFF. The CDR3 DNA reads TGTGCCAGCAGTCAGGAGGCGGGGGCCCTAGGCAATGAGCAGTTCTTC.

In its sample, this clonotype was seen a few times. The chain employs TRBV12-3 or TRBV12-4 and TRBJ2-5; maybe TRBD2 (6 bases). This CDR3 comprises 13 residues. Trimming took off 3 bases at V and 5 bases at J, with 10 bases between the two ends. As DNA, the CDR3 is TGTGCCAGCAGTTTGGGGGAGGCGGAGACCCAGTACTTC. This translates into CASSLGEAETQYF.

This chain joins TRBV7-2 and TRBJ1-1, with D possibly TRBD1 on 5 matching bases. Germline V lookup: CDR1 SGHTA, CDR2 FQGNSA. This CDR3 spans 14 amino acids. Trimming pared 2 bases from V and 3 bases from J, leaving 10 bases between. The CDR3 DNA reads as TGTGCCAGCAGCTTATCCGGGGGAGACACTGAAGCTTTCTTT. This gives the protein CASSLSGGDTEAFF.

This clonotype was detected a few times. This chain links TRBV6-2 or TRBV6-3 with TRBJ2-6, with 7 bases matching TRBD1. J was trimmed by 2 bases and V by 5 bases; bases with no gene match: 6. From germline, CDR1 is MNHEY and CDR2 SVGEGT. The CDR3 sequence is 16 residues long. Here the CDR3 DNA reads TGTGCCAGCAGTCACAGCGACAGGGCTGGGGCCAACGTCCTGACTTTC. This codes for CASSHSDRAGANVLTF.

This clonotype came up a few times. DNA of the CDR3: TGTGCCAGCAGCGCGACTGGGAAATACAATGAGCAGTTCTTC. Translating it yields CASSATGKYNEQFF. The chain combines TRBV9 with TRBJ2-1; D is unclear. The CDR3 extends over 14 amino acids. The germline gives CDR1 SGDLS, CDR2 YYNGEE. V lost 3 bases to trimming and J lost 4 bases, with 11 bases between them.

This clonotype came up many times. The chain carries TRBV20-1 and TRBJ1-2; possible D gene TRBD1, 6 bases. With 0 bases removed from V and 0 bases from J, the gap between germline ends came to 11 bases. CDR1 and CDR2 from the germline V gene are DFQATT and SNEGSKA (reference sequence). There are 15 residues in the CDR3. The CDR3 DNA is TGCAGTGCTAGAGATCGTAGGACAGCTAACTATGGCTACACCTTC. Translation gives CSARDRRTANYGYTF.

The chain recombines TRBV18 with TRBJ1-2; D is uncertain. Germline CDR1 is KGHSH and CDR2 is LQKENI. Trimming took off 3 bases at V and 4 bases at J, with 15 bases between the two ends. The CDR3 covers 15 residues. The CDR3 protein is CASSPSPGQTYGYTF. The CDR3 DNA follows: TGTGCCAGCTCACCTTCGCCGGGCCAGACCTATGGCTACACCTTC.

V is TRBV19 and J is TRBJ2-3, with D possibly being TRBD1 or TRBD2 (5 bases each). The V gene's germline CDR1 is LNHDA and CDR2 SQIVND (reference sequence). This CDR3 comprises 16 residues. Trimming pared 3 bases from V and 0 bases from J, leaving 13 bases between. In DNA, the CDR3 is TGTGCCAGTAGTATTGGGTCCGGGGCCAGCACAGATACGCAGTATTTT. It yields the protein CASSIGSGASTDTQYF.